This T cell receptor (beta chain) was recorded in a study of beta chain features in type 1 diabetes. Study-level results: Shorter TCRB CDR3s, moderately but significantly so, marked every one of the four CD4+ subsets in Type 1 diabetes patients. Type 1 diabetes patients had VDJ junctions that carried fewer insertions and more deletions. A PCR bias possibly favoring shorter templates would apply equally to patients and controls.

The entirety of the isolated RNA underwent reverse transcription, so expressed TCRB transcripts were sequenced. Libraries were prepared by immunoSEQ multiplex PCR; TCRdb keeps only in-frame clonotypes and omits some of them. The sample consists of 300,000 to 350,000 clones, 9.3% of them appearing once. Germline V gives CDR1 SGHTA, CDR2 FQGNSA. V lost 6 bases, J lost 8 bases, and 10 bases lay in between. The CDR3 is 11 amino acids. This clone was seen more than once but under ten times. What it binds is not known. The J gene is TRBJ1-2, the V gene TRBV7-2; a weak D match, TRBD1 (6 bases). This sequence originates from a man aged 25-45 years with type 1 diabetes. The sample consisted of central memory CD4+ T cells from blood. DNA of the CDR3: TGTGCCAGCAGACGGACAGAGGGCTACACCTTC. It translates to CASRRTEGYTF.